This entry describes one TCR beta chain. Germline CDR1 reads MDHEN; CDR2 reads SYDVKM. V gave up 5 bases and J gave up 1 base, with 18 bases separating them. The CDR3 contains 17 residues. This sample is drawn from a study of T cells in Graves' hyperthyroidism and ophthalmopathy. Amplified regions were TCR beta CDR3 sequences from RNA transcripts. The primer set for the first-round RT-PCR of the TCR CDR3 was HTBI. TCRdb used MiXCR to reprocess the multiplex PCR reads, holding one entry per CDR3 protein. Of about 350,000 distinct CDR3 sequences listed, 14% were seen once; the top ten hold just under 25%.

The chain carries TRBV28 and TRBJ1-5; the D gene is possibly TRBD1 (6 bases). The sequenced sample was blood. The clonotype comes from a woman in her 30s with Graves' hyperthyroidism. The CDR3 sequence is CASSPSLGGTSNQPQHF. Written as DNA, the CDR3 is TGTGCCAGCAGTCCGTCCTTGGGCGGGACAAGCAATCAGCCCCAGCATTTT.